The clone carrying this T cell receptor beta chain was observed at least ten times. Antigen unknown. The sample comes from a study of T cells after yellow fever vaccination. Whole-study findings and limits: Clonotypes appearing in both CD4 and CD8 compartments existed, and their share was small. Clones from primary vaccination mostly reappeared after the booster (over 95% CD4, less than 90% CD8).

Germline trimming cut 7 bases from V and 0 bases from J; bases unmatched to any gene: 18. The CDR3 covers 19 residues. Per the germline V gene, CDR1 is MDHEN and CDR2 is SYDVKM. 5'RACE template switching added a universal primer site and UMIs to TCR cDNA. TCRdb itself ran the 5' RACE reads through MiXCR, one entry per CDR3 protein. The sample includes about 360,000 distinct CDR3 sequences, around 6.4% of them seen just once. The chain couples TRBV28 to TRBJ2-3, with 8 bases that match TRBD1. The TCR originated in a young man who received the YFV17D yellow fever vaccine. The sample was PBMCs, taken 5 days after the yellow fever booster vaccination. The CDR3 region is CASTGLPGTGGGSTDTQYF. The DNA of the CDR3 is TGTGCCAGCACCGGTCTCCCCGGCACAGGGGGAGGAAGCACAGATACGCAGTATTTT.